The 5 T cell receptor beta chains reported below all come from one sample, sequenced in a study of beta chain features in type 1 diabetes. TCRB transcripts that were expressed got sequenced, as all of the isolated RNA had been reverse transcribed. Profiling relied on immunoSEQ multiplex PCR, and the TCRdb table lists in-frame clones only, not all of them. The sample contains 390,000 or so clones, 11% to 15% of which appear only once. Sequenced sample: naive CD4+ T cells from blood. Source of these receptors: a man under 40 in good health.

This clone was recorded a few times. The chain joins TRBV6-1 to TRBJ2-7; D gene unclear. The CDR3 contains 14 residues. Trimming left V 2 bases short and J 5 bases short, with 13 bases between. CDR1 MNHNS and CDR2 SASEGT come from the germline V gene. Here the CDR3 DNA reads TGTGCCAGCAGTGAATCCCCCTGGGCTCACGAGCAGTACGTC. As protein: CASSESPWAHEQYV.

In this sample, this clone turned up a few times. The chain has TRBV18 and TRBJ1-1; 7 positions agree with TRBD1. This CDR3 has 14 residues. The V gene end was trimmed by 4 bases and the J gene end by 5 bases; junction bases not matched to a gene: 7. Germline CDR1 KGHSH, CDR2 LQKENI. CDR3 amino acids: CASSHDRVGTEAFF. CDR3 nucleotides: TGTGCCAGCTCACACGACAGGGTAGGAACTGAAGCTTTCTTT.

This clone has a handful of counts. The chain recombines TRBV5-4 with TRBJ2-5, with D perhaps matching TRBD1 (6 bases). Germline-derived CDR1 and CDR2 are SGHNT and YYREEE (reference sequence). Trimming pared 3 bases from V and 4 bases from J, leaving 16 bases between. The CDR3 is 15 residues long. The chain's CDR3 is CASSSRDIKRETQYF. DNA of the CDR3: TGTGCCAGCAGCTCCCGGGACATAAAAAGAGAGACCCAGTACTTC.

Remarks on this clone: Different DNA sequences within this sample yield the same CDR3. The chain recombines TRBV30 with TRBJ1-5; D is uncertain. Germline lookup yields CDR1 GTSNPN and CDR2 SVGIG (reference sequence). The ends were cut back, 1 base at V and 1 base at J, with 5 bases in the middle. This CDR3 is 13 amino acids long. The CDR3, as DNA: TGTGCCTGGAGTGGCTCCAGCAATCAGCCCCAGCATTTT. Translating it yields CAWSGSSNQPQHF.

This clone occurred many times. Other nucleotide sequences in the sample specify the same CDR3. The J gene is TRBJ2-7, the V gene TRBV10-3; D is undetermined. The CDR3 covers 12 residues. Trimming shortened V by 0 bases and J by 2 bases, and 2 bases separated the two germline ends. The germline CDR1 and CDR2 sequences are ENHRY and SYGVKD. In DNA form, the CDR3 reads TGTGCCATCAGTGAGTCGGCCTACGAGCAGTACGTC. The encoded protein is CAISESAYEQYV.